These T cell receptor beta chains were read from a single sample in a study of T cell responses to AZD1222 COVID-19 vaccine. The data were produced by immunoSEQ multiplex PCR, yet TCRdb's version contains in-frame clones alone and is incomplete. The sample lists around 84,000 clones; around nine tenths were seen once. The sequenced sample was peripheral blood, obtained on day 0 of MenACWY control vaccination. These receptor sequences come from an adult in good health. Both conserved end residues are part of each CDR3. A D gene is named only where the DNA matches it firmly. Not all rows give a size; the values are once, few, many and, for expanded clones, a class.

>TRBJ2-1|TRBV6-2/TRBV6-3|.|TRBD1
CASSYYGTGVGNEQFF
TGTGCCAGCAGTTACTACGGGACAGGGGTAGGGAATGAGCAGTTCTTC
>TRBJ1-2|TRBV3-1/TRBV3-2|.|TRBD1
CASSQVWDRNSYGYTF
TGTGCCAGCAGCCAAGTTTGGGACAGAAACAGCTATGGCTACACCTTC
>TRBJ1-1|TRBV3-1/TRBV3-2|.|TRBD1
CASSPDRGEVVSTEAFF
TGTGCCAGCAGCCCAGACAGGGGCGAGGTAGTGAGCACTGAAGCTTTCTTT
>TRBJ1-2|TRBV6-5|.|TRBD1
CASSRDSVNYGYTF
TGTGCCAGCAGCCGGGACAGTGTGAACTATGGCTACACCTTC
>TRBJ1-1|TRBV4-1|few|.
CASSQRDSNTEAFF
TGCGCCAGCAGCCAAAGGGACTCGAACACTGAAGCTTTCTTT
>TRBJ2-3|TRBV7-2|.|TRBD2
CASSFEGRGGTDTQYF
TGTGCCAGCAGCTTCGAGGGGCGGGGGGGCACAGATACGCAGTATTTT
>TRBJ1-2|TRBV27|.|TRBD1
CASRRTGDRDGYTF
TGTGCCAGCAGACGGACAGGAGACAGAGATGGCTACACCTTC
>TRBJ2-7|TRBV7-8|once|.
CASSRPRDAYEQYF
TGTGCCAGCAGCCGACCCAGGGATGCCTACGAGCAGTACTTC
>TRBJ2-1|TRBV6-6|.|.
CASSYDGGLYNEQFF
TGTGCCAGCAGTTACGATGGGGGACTCTACAATGAGCAGTTCTTC
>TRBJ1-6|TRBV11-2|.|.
CASSLVFGVSGGPFPPLHF
TGTGCCAGCAGCTTAGTCTTCGGGGTCTCGGGGGGGCCCTTTCCACCCCTCCACTTT
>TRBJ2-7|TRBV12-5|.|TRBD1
CASGSGQGAAYEQYF
TGTGCTAGTGGATCGGGACAGGGGGCGGCCTACGAGCAGTACTTC
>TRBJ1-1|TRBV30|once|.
CAWRLWGDGEAFF
TGTGCCTGGAGACTCTGGGGGGATGGTGAAGCTTTCTTT
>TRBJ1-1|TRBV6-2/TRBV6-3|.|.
CASSWVPNTEAFF
TGTGCCAGCAGTTGGGTCCCGAACACTGAAGCTTTCTTT
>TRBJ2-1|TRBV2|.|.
CASSETLEFQFF
TGTGCCAGCAGTGAAACCCTCGAATTCCAGTTCTTC
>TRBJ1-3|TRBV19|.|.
CASRIGTVGDGNTIYF
TGTGCCAGTAGAATCGGGACGGTCGGGGACGGAAACACCATATATTTT
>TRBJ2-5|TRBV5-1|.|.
CASSLHRVVGETQYF
TGCGCCAGCAGCTTACACAGGGTGGTGGGAGAGACCCAGTACTTC
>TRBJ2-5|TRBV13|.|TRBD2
CASSLRSGGPLQETQYF
TGTGCCAGCAGCTTAAGGTCGGGGGGACCCCTCCAAGAGACCCAGTACTTC
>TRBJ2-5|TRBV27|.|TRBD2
CASSFWRGGPETQYF
TGTGCCAGCAGTTTTTGGCGGGGGGGCCCAGAGACCCAGTACTTC
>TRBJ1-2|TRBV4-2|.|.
CASSQDGAHGYTF
TGTGCCAGCAGCCAAGACGGGGCGCATGGCTACACCTTC
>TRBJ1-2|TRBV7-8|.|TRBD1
CASREGMGTGRKGYTF
TGTGCCAGCAGGGAGGGTATGGGGACAGGGAGGAAGGGCTACACCTTC
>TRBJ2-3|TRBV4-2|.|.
CASSHLRGSGPDTQYF
TGTGCCAGCAGCCACTTAAGGGGATCGGGGCCAGATACGCAGTATTTT
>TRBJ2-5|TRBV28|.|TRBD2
CASSLGVAGGKTQYF
TGTGCCAGCAGTTTGGGGGTAGCGGGGGGAAAGACCCAGTACTTC
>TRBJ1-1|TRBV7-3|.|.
CASSLDGRGTEAFF
TGTGCCAGCAGCCTCGACGGGAGAGGGACTGAAGCTTTCTTT
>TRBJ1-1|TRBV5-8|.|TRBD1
CASSSGTGGVAEAFF
TGTGCCAGCAGCTCTGGGACAGGGGGAGTCGCTGAAGCTTTCTTT
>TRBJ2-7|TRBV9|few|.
CASSVVPSLEGAAEQYF
TGTGCCAGCAGCGTAGTCCCCTCATTGGAGGGGGCCGCCGAGCAGTACTTC
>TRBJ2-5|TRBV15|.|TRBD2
CATSANGGETQYF
TGTGCCACCAGCGCGAACGGGGGGGAGACCCAGTACTTC
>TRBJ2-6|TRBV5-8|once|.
CASSFYRTDVLGGANVLTF
TGTGCCAGCAGCTTTTATAGGACGGACGTTCTTGGTGGGGCCAACGTCCTGACTTTC
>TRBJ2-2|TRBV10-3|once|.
CAIRAAFGELFF
TGTGCCATCAGGGCGGCCTTCGGGGAGCTGTTTTTT
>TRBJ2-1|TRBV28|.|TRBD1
CASSSQGVGQQFF
TGTGCCAGCAGTTCTCAGGGGGTTGGTCAGCAGTTCTTC
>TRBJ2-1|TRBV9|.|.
CASSVGLGWGGLNEQFF
TGTGCCAGCAGCGTAGGTCTGGGATGGGGGGGCCTCAATGAGCAGTTCTTC
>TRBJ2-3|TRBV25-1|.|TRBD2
CASSTRTSGGTDTQYF
TGTGCCAGCAGTACACGGACTAGCGGGGGGACAGATACGCAGTATTTT
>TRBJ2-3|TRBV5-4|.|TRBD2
CASSEKRGTQGTQYF
TGTGCCAGCAGCGAGAAGCGGGGCACCCAAGGTACGCAGTATTTT
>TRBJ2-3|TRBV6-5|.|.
CASSYTAHSTDTQYF
TGTGCCAGCAGTTACACGGCCCATAGCACAGATACGCAGTATTTT
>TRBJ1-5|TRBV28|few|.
CASSLLRTEVQPQHF
TGTGCCAGCAGTTTATTAAGGACAGAAGTTCAGCCCCAGCATTTT
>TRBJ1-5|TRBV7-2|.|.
CASSYTVNQPQHF
TGTGCCAGCAGCTACACAGTGAATCAGCCCCAGCATTTT
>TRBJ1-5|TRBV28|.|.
CASILGGGNQPQHF
TGTGCCAGCATACTCGGCGGGGGAAATCAGCCCCAGCATTTT